One and the same sample provided the 14 T cell receptor beta chains below, sequenced in a study of molecular identifiers for immune sequencing clone quantification. TCRdb reprocessed the PCR reads via MiXCR and lists one record per CDR3 protein. The sample carries about 500,000 distinct CDR3 sequences, around a fifth recorded once. Sequencing used naive CD8+ T cells from blood, with Jurkat cell RNA spiked in. The sample's subset: FACS-sorted CD8+CD4-CCR7+CD45RA+ naive T cells. All receptors derive from a human donor in good health. Some libraries in this study had Jurkat cell RNA spiked in.

The chain has TRBV7-9 and TRBJ2-5; D might be TRBD2 (5 bases). Germline CDR1 is SEHNR and CDR2 is FQNEAQ (reference sequence). The V end lost 4 bases, the J end lost 5 bases, and 17 bases lay between the germline ends. The CDR3 sequence is 15 residues long. CDR3 residues: CASSSEGLAGETQYF. As DNA, the CDR3 is TGTGCCAGCAGCTCAGAAGGGCTAGCTGGTGAGACCCAGTACTTC.

The chain has TRBV20-1 and TRBJ1-1, with TRBD1 as a possible D gene (5 bases). Trimming shortened V by 5 bases and J by 3 bases, and 13 bases separated the two germline ends. Germline values: CDR1 DFQATT, CDR2 SNEGSKA (reference sequence). The CDR3 is 13 residues long. CDR3 residues: CSARDLRDTEAFF. DNA of the CDR3: TGCAGTGCTCGGGACTTGAGGGACACTGAAGCTTTCTTT.

This clonotype was recorded at least ten times. The rearrangement joins TRBV6-1 to TRBJ2-7, with D possibly called TRBD1 or TRBD2 (5 bases each). The germline CDR1 and CDR2 sequences are MNHNS and SASEGT. The V end lost 7 bases, the J end lost 3 bases, and 22 bases lay between the germline ends. The CDR3 is 16 amino acids. In DNA form, the CDR3 reads TGTGCCAGCACCGCCGGGGCAGAGTGGATGGACTACGAGCAGTACTTC. This codes for CASTAGAEWMDYEQYF.

This clonotype was picked up a small number of times. The chain links TRBV27 to TRBJ2-7, with 9 nucleotides matching TRBD1. Germline lookup yields CDR1 MNHEY and CDR2 SMNVEV (reference sequence). Trimming took 3 bases from V and 7 from J; bases not matched to a gene: 10. This CDR3 contains 15 residues. CDR3 residues: CASSFGTGTPSEQYF. The CDR3 region has the DNA TGTGCCAGCAGTTTTGGGACAGGGACCCCCTCTGAGCAGTACTTC.

In its sample, this clonotype was seen many times. The chain has TRBV24-1 and TRBJ2-1, with 11 nucleotides matching TRBD2. Germline CDR1 and CDR2: KGHDR and SFDVKD. Germline trimming cut 5 bases from V and 0 bases from J; bases unmatched to any gene: 5. This CDR3 comprises 17 residues. This CDR3 reads CATSARLAGSSYNEQFF. CDR3 DNA sequence: TGTGCCACCAGTGCCAGACTAGCGGGGAGCTCCTACAATGAGCAGTTCTTC.

The CDR3 DNA reads as TGTGCCAGCCAGGGGGTCCCCTACAATGAGCAGTTCTTC. Amino acid sequence: CASQGVPYNEQFF. The chain uses TRBV2 and TRBJ2-1, with 7 bases fitting TRBD1. Trimming cost V 8 bases and J 2 bases; bases outside gene matches: 3. This CDR3 region has 13 residues. CDR1 SNHLY and CDR2 FYNNEI come from the germline V gene.

This clonotype was counted ten times or more. V and J are TRBV7-9 and TRBJ2-7; 11 nucleotides line up with TRBD2. Germline V gives CDR1 SEHNR, CDR2 FQNEAQ (reference sequence). The CDR3 length is 12 residues. Trimming removed 9 bases from V and 4 bases from J; junction bases left unmatched: 2. Written as DNA, the CDR3 is TGTGCCAGTAGCGGGAGGGGATACGAGCAGTACTTC. It codes for CASSGRGYEQYF.

This chain joins TRBV12-3 or TRBV12-4 and TRBJ2-1; maybe TRBD2 (7 bases). The CDR3 contains 17 residues. Deletions cut 5 bases from V and 6 bases from J, with 23 bases between. CDR3 in DNA: TGTGCCAGCAGTCCCGAGGGGGGGGTAGTGGGGCCCAATGAGCAGTTCTTC. This codes for CASSPEGGVVGPNEQFF.

Regarding this clonotype: A much larger clone lies one base from this, so it may be a read error. This CDR3 is CASSVIDRDQETQYF. CDR3 nucleotides: TGTGCCAGCAGTGTCATAGACAGGGACCAAGAGACCCAGTACTTC. V and J are TRBV2 and TRBJ2-5; 7 bases are shared with TRBD1. Germline CDR1 and CDR2: SNHLY and FYNNEI. The J segment lost 0 bases and the V segment lost 4 bases, leaving 5 bases of the junction unmatched. The length of the CDR3 is 15 residues. Using reference TRBV2 and TRBJ2-5 for the parts outside the CDR3, the full variable domain is EPEVTQTPSHQVTQMGQEVILRCVPISNHLYFYWYRQILGQKVEFLVSFYNNEISEKSEIFDDQFSVERPDGSNFTLKIRSTKLEDSAMYFCASSVIDRDQETQYFGPGTRLLVL.

The V gene is TRBV4-1, the J gene TRBJ2-3; 8 positions agree with TRBD1. Germline V gives CDR1 MGHRA, CDR2 YSYEKL. The trim removed 1 base at V and 6 bases at J, leaving 12 bases unmatched. The length of the CDR3 is 17 residues. The CDR3 nucleotides are TGCGCCAGCAGCCAAGGTCCTCAGGGGGCGCCGGAGGATACGCAGTATTTT. Its protein is CASSQGPQGAPEDTQYF.

This clonotype was seen a handful of times. The chain employs TRBV29-1 and TRBJ2-1, with D tentatively TRBD2 (7 bases). Deletions cut 4 bases from V and 5 bases from J, with 15 bases between. Germline V gene lookup returns CDR1 SQVTM and CDR2 ANQGSEA. This CDR3 has 14 amino acids. CDR3 coding DNA: TGCAGCGTTGTAGGGGGGGCGATGGACAATGAGCAGTTCTTC. This sequence encodes CSVVGGAMDNEQFF.

This clonotype was picked up a small number of times. This CDR3 reads CASSPPWGGETEAFF. The CDR3 coding sequence is TGTGCCAGCTCACCACCGTGGGGGGGAGAGACTGAAGCTTTCTTT. The chain combines TRBV18 with TRBJ1-1; D is perhaps TRBD1 (5 bases). Per the germline V gene, CDR1 is KGHSH and CDR2 is LQKENI. The CDR3 totals 15 residues. The V end lost 0 bases, the J end lost 5 bases, and 13 bases lay between the germline ends.

A few counts support this clonotype. The CDR3, as DNA: TGTGCCAGCACTAGTCCCGTCTTAGGACTAGCGGGAGGGCCGGGCACCGGGGAGCTGTTTTTT. Amino acid sequence: CASTSPVLGLAGGPGTGELFF. The chain couples TRBV12-3 or TRBV12-4 to TRBJ2-2, with 15 bases fitting TRBD2. This CDR3 region has 21 residues. V lost 7 bases to trimming and J lost 4 bases; unmatched junction nucleotides: 19.

A few counts support this clonotype. The chain recombines TRBV7-2 with TRBJ1-1; no reliable D call. V was cut by 4 bases and J by 8 bases, with 11 bases left in between. This CDR3 contains 12 residues. The germline V gene encodes CDR1 SGHTA and CDR2 FQGNSA. The CDR3 reads CASSSFLGEAFF. CDR3 coding DNA: TGTGCCAGCAGCTCCTTTCTAGGAGAAGCTTTCTTT.